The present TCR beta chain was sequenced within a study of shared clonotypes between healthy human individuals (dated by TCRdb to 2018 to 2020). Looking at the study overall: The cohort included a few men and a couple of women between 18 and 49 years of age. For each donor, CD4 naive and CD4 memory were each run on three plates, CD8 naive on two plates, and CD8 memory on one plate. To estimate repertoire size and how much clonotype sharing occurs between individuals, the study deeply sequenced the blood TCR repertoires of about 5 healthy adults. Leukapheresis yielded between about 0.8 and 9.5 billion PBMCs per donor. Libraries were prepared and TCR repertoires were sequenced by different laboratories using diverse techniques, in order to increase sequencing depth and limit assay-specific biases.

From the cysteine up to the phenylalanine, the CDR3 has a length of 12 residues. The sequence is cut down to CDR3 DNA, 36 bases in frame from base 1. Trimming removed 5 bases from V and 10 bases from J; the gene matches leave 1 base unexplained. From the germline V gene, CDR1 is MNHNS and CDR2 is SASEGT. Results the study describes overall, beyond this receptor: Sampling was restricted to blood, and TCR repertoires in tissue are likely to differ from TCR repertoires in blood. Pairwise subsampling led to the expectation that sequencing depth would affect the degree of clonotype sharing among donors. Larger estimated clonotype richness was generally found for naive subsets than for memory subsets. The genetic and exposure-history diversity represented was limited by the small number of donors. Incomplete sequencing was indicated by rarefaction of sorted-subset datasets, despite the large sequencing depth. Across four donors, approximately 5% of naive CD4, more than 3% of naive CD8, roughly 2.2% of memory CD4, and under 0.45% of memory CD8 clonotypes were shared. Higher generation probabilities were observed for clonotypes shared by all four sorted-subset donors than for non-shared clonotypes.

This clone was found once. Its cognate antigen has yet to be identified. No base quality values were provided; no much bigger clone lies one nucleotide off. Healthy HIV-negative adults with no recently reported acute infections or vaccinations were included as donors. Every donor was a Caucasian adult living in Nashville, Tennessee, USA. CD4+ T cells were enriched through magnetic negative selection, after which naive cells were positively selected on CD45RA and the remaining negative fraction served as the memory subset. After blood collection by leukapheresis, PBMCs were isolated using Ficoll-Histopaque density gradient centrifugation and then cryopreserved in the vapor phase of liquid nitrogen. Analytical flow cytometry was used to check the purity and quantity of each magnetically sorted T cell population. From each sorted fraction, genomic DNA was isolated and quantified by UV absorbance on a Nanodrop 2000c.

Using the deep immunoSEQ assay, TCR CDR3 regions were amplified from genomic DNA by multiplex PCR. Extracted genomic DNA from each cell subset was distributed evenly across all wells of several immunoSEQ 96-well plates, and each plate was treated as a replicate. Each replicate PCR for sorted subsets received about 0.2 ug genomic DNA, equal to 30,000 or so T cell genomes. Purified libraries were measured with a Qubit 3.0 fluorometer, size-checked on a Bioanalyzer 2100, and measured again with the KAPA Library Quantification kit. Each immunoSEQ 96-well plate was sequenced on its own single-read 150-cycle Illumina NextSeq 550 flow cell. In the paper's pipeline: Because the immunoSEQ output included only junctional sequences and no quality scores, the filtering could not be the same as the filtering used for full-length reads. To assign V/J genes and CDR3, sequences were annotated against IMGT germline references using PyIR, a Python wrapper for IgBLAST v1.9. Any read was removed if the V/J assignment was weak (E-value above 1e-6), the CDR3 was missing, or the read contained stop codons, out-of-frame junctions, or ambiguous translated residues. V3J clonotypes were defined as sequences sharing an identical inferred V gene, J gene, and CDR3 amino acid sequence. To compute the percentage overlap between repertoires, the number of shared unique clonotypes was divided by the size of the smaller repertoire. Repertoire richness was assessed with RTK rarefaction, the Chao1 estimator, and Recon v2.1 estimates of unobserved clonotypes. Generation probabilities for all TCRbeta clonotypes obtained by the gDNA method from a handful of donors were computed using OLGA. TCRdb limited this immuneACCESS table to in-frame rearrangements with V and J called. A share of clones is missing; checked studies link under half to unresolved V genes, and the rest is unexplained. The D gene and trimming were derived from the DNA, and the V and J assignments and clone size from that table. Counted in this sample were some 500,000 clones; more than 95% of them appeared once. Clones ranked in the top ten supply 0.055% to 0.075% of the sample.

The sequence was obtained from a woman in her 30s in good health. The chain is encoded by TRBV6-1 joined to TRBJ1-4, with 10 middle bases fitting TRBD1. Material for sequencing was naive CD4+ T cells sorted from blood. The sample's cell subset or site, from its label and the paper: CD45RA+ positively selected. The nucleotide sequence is TGTGCCAGCAGTTGGGACAGGGGAAAACTGTTTTTT. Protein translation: CASSWDRGKLFF.